This is a list of T cell receptor beta chains from one sample in a study of blood T cell repertoires in COVID-19. Data came from immunoSEQ multiplex PCR; TCRdb stores just in-frame clones and leaves some out. The sample contains about 350,000 clones, approximately 88% of which appear only once. Sequencing used peripheral blood. The receptors derive from a man aged 25 to 45 with COVID-19, enrolled during active disease. Each CDR3 is given with its conserved first and last residue. The D gene is left open where the match is weak. Rows give clone size only sometimes, using once, few, many, or a class for an expanded clone.

>TRBD1|TRBV5-4|-|TRBJ1-2
TGTGCCAGCAGCTTGGTGGGACAGAACTATGGCTACACCTTC
CASSLVGQNYGYTF
>TRBD1|TRBV7-2|-|TRBJ1-4
TGTGCCAGCAGCTCCCGGGACAGGGGTGATGAAAAACTGTTTTTT
CASSSRDRGDEKLFF
>TRBD1|TRBV3-1/TRBV3-2|-|TRBJ2-3
TGTGCCAGCAGCCAAGATCCCGGACAGGGACCTCGGGATACGCAGTATTTT
CASSQDPGQGPRDTQYF
>TRBD1|TRBV5-6|once|TRBJ1-3
TGTGCCAGCAGCTTGGAAAGGTCCGGCCTCACAGGGGACACCATATATTTT
CASSLERSGLTGDTIYF
>-|TRBV7-2|-|TRBJ2-1
TGTGCCAGCAGCTCAAAAATTTGGAGGGATGAGCAGTTCTTC
CASSSKIWRDEQFF
>TRBD1|TRBV7-9|-|TRBJ1-1
TGTGCCAGCAGCTTAGGAGGGAGCAAGGGACAGAGCACTGAAGCTTTCTTT
CASSLGGSKGQSTEAFF
>-|TRBV18|many|TRBJ1-2
TGTGCCAGCTCACCAACGACTCACGATAACTATGGCTACACCTTC
CASSPTTHDNYGYTF
>TRBD1|TRBV19|-|TRBJ1-1
TGTGCCAGTAGTATCCCGGGGACAGGGGTGAACACTGAAGCTTTCTTT
CASSIPGTGVNTEAFF
>TRBD1|TRBV5-1|-|TRBJ2-7
TGCGCCAGCAGCCTACGGGGACAGGGGAGCTACGAGCAGTACTTC
CASSLRGQGSYEQYF
>-|TRBV7-6|-|TRBJ1-2
TGTGCCAGCAGCTTAGTGGTAGGCGGCAACTATGGCTACACCTTC
CASSLVVGGNYGYTF
>-|TRBV18|-|TRBJ2-6
TGTGCCAGCTCACAAAGACAGACAAGCTCTGGGGCCAACGTCCTGACTTTC
CASSQRQTSSGANVLTF
>TRBD1|TRBV10-3|-|TRBJ1-1
TGTGCCATCAGTGACCCCCCGGCCAGGGGGGACACTGAAGCTTTCTTT
CAISDPPARGDTEAFF
>TRBD1|TRBV18|-|TRBJ1-6
TGTGCCAGCTCACGGGTCGGGACAGGTAATTCACCCCTCCACTTT
CASSRVGTGNSPLHF
>-|TRBV7-6|-|TRBJ2-5
TGTGCCAGCACCCCAATCCGACTACTCCAAGAGACCCAGTACTTC
CASTPIRLLQETQYF
>TRBD1|TRBV11-2|-|TRBJ1-5
TGTGCCAGCAGCCCCGGACAGGGGAGAGGCAATCAGCCCCAGCATTTT
CASSPGQGRGNQPQHF
>-|TRBV3-1/TRBV3-2|-|TRBJ2-7
TGTGCCAGCAGCCAAGATCATAGCGGAGCTACGAAGCAGTACTTC
CASSQDHSGATKQYF
>TRBD2|TRBV11-2|few|TRBJ2-3
TGTGCCAGCAGCTTAGGACTAGCGGTTACAGATACGCAGTATTTT
CASSLGLAVTDTQYF
>TRBD2|TRBV24-1|-|TRBJ2-3
TGTGCCACCAGTGATCCCCCGGGGAGGGGCGGCACAGATACGCAGTATTTT
CATSDPPGRGGTDTQYF
>-|TRBV24-1|-|TRBJ2-2
TGTGCCACCAAACAGGGTGCTACCGGGGAGCTGTTTTTT
CATKQGATGELFF
>TRBD1|TRBV11-3|-|TRBJ1-1
TGTGCCAGCAGCTTCGGGACAGGGCTCACTGAAGCTTTCTTT
CASSFGTGLTEAFF
>TRBD1|TRBV18|once|TRBJ2-1
TGTGCCAGCTCATCAGGACAGGCTACCTACAATGAGCAGTTCTTC
CASSSGQATYNEQFF
>TRBD1|TRBV4-1|-|TRBJ1-3
TGCGCCAGCAGCTACTGGACAGGGGCTGGAAACACCATATATTTT
CASSYWTGAGNTIYF
>TRBD1|TRBV9|-|TRBJ1-2
TGTGCCAGCAGCGAGCCGACAGGGGGAAACTATGGCTACACCTTC
CASSEPTGGNYGYTF
>TRBD1|TRBV19|-|TRBJ2-7
TGTGCCAGTAGTACTCACAGGGGTCCCTCCTACGAGCAGTACTTC
CASSTHRGPSYEQYF
>-|TRBV5-6|-|TRBJ1-3
TGTGCCAGCAGCTTGTACGCTGCCCACGAGGGAAACACCATATATTTT
CASSLYAAHEGNTIYF
>TRBD2|TRBV10-3|-|TRBJ2-7
TGTGCCATCAGTGAGTCGGGGACTAGCGGATCCTACGAGCAGTACTTC
CAISESGTSGSYEQYF
>-|TRBV28|-|TRBJ2-3
TGTGCCAGCAGTCGTAGCACAGATACGCAGTATTTT
CASSRSTDTQYF
>-|TRBV4-3|few|TRBJ1-4
TGCGCCAGCAGCCAAGGGCACGAAAAACTGTTTTTT
CASSQGHEKLFF
>TRBD1|TRBV5-8|-|TRBJ2-7
TGTGCCAGCAGCTTGTTTTCCCGGCCAGGGGGCATCTACGAGCAGTACTTC
CASSLFSRPGGIYEQYF
>-|TRBV28|-|TRBJ2-7
TGTGCCAGCAGTAAACCGACAGCCCCCTACGAGCAGTACTTC
CASSKPTAPYEQYF
>TRBD1|TRBV7-6|-|TRBJ2-1
TGTGCCAGCAGCTTCTTACAGGGGGCAGGCAATGAGCAGTTCTTC
CASSFLQGAGNEQFF
>-|TRBV12-2|once|TRBJ2-7
TGTGCAAGTCGCTTAGGAGGTAGGGGGCTTTCCTACGAGCAGTACTTC
CASRLGGRGLSYEQYF
>-|TRBV5-6|-|TRBJ1-1
TGTGCCAGCAGCTTCCCCCTTAGTACGCGAGACACTGAAGCTTTCTTT
CASSFPLSTRDTEAFF
>-|TRBV6-5|-|TRBJ2-7
TGTGCCAGCAGTCTTCGACATGTCTCCTACGAGCAGTACTTC
CASSLRHVSYEQYF
>-|TRBV9|-|TRBJ1-6
TGTGCCAGCAGCGAACGGGATTTCGATTCACCCCTCCACTTT
CASSERDFDSPLHF
>-|TRBV21-1|few|TRBJ2-1
TGTGCCAGCAGCAGTAGTAGGGGCCATGAGCAGTTCTTC
CASSSSRGHEQFF
>TRBD1|TRBV24-1|-|TRBJ2-6
TGTGCCACCTCAAGGGACAGTAACTCTGGGGCCAACGTCCTGACTTTC
CATSRDSNSGANVLTF
>-|TRBV24-1|-|TRBJ2-7
TGTGCCACCAGTGATCAGCAGGGTTCCCTGGGGCAGTACTTC
CATSDQQGSLGQYF
>-|TRBV2|-|TRBJ2-2
TGTGCCAGCACGCCGGGACAAGGGGGGGGCGGGGAGCTGTTTTTT
CASTPGQGGGGELFF
>TRBD1|TRBV6-5|-|TRBJ1-2
TGTGCCAGCAGTTACTCCGGGACAGCGTTCAACTATGGCTACACCTTC
CASSYSGTAFNYGYTF
>-|TRBV10-3|-|TRBJ2-7
TGTGCCATCAGCGGGACTCCTAGGGAAGAGCAGTACTTC
CAISGTPREEQYF
>-|TRBV7-6|once|TRBJ2-2
TGTGCCAGCAGCCCCGGAGGCAGGGGTTATAGCGGGGAGCTGTTTTTT
CASSPGGRGYSGELFF
>-|TRBV7-9|-|TRBJ1-2
TGTGCCAGCAGCTTACCGGACGGACTTAACTATGGCTACACCTTC
CASSLPDGLNYGYTF
>TRBD2|TRBV7-8|-|TRBJ2-1
TGTGCCAGCAGGCCAGGGACTAGCGGGACTGAGTACAATGAGCAGTTCTTC
CASRPGTSGTEYNEQFF
>-|TRBV9|-|TRBJ1-1
TGTGCCAGCAGCGTAAGCCAGGGCGGCACTGAAGCTTTCTTT
CASSVSQGGTEAFF
>TRBD1|TRBV5-1|-|TRBJ1-1
TGCGCCAGCAGCTTGGCCGGATGGGACAGGGGGAACACTGAAGCTTTCTTT
CASSLAGWDRGNTEAFF
>-|TRBV6-5|-|TRBJ2-7
TGTGCCAGCACCACGAAACAGGTTACCTACGAGCAGTACTTC
CASTTKQVTYEQYF
>TRBD1|TRBV28|-|TRBJ1-5
TGTGCCAGCAGTTCCGCACAGGGGATTCAGCCCCAGCATTTT
CASSSAQGIQPQHF
>-|TRBV3-1/TRBV3-2|-|TRBJ2-3
TGTGCCAGCAGCCCCACCCCCGGGAGCACAGATACGCAGTATTTT
CASSPTPGSTDTQYF